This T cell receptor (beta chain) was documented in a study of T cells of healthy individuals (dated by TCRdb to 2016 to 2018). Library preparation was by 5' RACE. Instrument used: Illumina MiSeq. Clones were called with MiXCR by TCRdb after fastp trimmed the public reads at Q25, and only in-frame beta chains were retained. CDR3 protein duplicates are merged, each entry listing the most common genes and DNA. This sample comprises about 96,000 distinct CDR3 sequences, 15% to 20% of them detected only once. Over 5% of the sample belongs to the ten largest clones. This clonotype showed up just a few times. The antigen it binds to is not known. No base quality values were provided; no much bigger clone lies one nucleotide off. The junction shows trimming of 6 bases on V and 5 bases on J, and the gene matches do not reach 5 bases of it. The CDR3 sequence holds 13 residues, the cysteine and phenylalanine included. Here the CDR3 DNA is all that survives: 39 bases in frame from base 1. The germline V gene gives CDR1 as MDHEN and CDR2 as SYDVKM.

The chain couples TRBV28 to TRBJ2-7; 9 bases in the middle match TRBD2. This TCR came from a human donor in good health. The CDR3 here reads CASRLSGGDEQYF. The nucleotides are TGTGCCAGCAGACTTAGCGGGGGAGACGAGCAGTACTTC.